The subject of this entry is one T cell receptor (beta chain). The specificity of this receptor is unknown. Base-call qualities are not available, and no considerably larger clone is one nucleotide away. In the same sample, other DNA sequences code for this CDR3. The V end loses 5 bases and the J end loses 1 base, and a stretch of 3 bases separates them. Based on the germline V gene, the CDR1 and CDR2 sequences are SGHAT and FQNNGV. Including the terminal cysteine and phenylalanine, the CDR3 comprises 11 residues. Of the read, only the CDR3 DNA is kept; its 33 bases are in frame from base 1. Another Seattle source contributed samples from volunteer blood donors who had recovered from COVID-19. The collaborating institutions used their own protocols to collect whole blood in K2EDTA tubes. For TCRbeta analysis, collaborator samples were shipped as frozen whole blood, as isolated PBMCs, or as DNA extracted from either sample type.

TCRbeta CDR3 regions were amplified from genomic DNA using the immunoSEQ Assay, a bias-controlled multiplex PCR. The authors' analysis ran thus. Nucleated cell counts per sample were estimated from amplification of reference gene primers within the assay. To quantify the absolute abundance of each unique TCRbeta CDR3 rearrangement, sequence reads were collapsed and filtered. For each sample, productive Simpson clonality was calculated by taking the square root of Simpson's diversity index across productive rearrangements. This is the immuneACCESS table as TCRdb keeps it, with only in-frame sequences that have V and J called. A part of the clones is gone; compared with another copy, unresolved V genes explain less than half, and the rest is unexplained. V, J and clone size derive from that table, while D and trimming were established from the DNA sequence. For this sample the table gives a few hundred thousand clones, of which about 89% were detected only once. The top ten hold about 9.2% of the sample.

This sample is drawn from a study of blood T cell repertoires in COVID-19 (TCRdb year 2020). With respect to the entire study: The collaborator samples originated in the United States, Italy and Spain and spanned the acute and convalescent phases of COVID-19. The prospective study material was composed of cDNA or gDNA derived from T cells, B-cell-depleted T cells, or PBMCs. The dataset comprised deeply sampled blood TCRbeta repertoires from subjects exposed to, actively infected with, or recovered from COVID-19. The repertoires were released in a freely available public database intended as a resource for research on the immune response to SARS-CoV-2. The samples were drawn from the first 160 participants of the ongoing ImmuneRACE study and from 950 to 1,500 subjects provided by 6 global collaborators. The sample metadata nearly always contained a de-identified subject ID, COVID-19 status, age in years and sex. Where HLA class I and class II types were available, the types were taken from metadata supplied by the sample provider, not from assay-based typing.

Here is what the overall study found, with its caveats: The quantity of clinical and demographic metadata differed by source and by participant and was supplied without curation.

The sequencing input was peripheral blood. This clonotype was obtained from a man aged 40-55 years who had recovered from COVID-19. The receptor chain draws on TRBV11-2 and TRBJ2-7, with an unclear D gene assignment. Here the CDR3 is given as CASSRSYEQYF. The DNA sequence is TGTGCCAGCAGCCGGTCCTACGAGCAGTACTTC.